This TCR beta chain was identified during a study of blood T cell repertoires in COVID-19. Across the study: The United States, Italy and Spain provided the acute and convalescent COVID-19 samples. PBMCs, B-cell-depleted T cells, or T cells were the source of the cDNA or gDNA that made up the material.

In the authors' workflow: Researchers report that nucleated cell counts were estimated from reference gene primer amplification. Sequenced by immunoSEQ multiplex PCR; TCRdb stores in-frame clones only, minus some. V, J and clone size are taken as reported in that table, and D and trimming were inferred from the DNA itself. The sample consists of about 29,000 clones, 85% to 90% of them appearing once. From germline, CDR1 is GTSNPN and CDR2 SVGIG (reference sequence). V lost 8 bases to trimming and J lost 8 bases, with 18 bases between them. The length of the CDR3 is 13 residues. Source material: peripheral blood. This chain uses TRBV30 with TRBJ1-4, with D perhaps TRBD1 (5 bases). The sequence was obtained from a man between 65 and 85 years old with active COVID-19. The CDR3 DNA follows: TGTGCCGGCCTAAGCCCGGGGGGAGAAAAACTGTTTTTT. Translating it yields CAGLSPGGEKLFF. The full variable domain, its missing parts supplied by reference TRBV30 and TRBJ1-4, is SQTIHQWPATLVQPVGSPLSLECTVEGTSNPNLYWYRQAAGRGLQLLFYSVGIGQISSEVPQNLSASRPQDRQFILSSKKLLLSDSGFYLCAGLSPGGEKLFFGSGTQLSVL.